Below, 9 T cell receptor beta chains from the same sample are listed, as sequenced in a study of cytomegalovirus exposure and HLA in healthy donors. PCR was performed using 60 Vbeta and 13 Jbeta primers. The repertoire was sequenced with immunoSEQ multiplex PCR; TCRdb's copy has only in-frame clones and lacks some. The sample yields fewer than 250,000 clones, roughly 73% seen once. What was sequenced was PBMCs. All receptors come from a woman aged 30 to 39 in good health and CMV-seropositive.

This clone has a single count. This chain connects TRBV29-1 to TRBJ1-6; 9 nucleotides match TRBD1. Germline loops: CDR1 SQVTM, CDR2 ANQGSEA. With V trimmed by 6 bases and J by 4 bases, 1 base remained unmatched. The CDR3 loop spans 13 amino acids. The CDR3 loop reads CSVGTGYNSPLHF. DNA of the CDR3: TGCAGCGTCGGGACAGGGTATAATTCACCCCTCCACTTT.

V gene TRBV18 combines with J gene TRBJ1-6, with 8 bases aligning to TRBD1. The V gene end was trimmed by 4 bases and the J gene end by 5 bases; junction bases not matched to a gene: 1. CDR3 length equals 14 residues. Germline CDR1 is KGHSH and CDR2 is LQKENI. The CDR3 sequence is CASSQGQDNSPLHF. The CDR3 coding sequence is TGTGCCAGCTCACAGGGACAGGATAATTCACCCCTCCACTTT.

The V call is TRBV5-4, the J call TRBJ2-2, with 8 bases matching TRBD1. J lost 5 bases, V lost 1 base, and 4 bases had no gene match. This CDR3 contains 15 residues. From germline, CDR1 is SGHNT and CDR2 YYREEE (reference sequence). DNA of the CDR3: TGTGCCAGCAGCTTGACAGGGGGGATGACCGGGGAGCTGTTTTTT. Translating it yields CASSLTGGMTGELFF.

The V gene is TRBV28, the J gene TRBJ1-4; 9 bases align to TRBD1. After removal of 1 base from V and 4 bases from J, the junction contained 4 bases not matched to a gene. The CDR3 has 16 residues. Germline V gives CDR1 MDHEN, CDR2 SYDVKM. CDR3 protein: CASSLFGQGHNEKLFF. The CDR3 DNA reads TGTGCCAGCAGTTTATTTGGACAGGGGCATAATGAAAAACTGTTTTTT.

This chain links TRBV7-2 with TRBJ2-5; no clear D gene. The end of the DNA aligns better with TRBJ2-7, so the J call may be wrong. The CDR3 length is 12 residues. Germline V gene lookup returns CDR1 SGHTA and CDR2 FQGNSA. The CDR3 coding sequence is TGTGCCAGCAGCCCCCAGCGCCGCGAGCAGTACTTC. It specifies CASSPQRREQYF.

The chain recombines TRBV10-2 with TRBJ2-7, with TRBD1 matching over 7 bases. The CDR3 covers 12 residues. With V trimmed by 6 bases and J by 4 bases, 3 bases remained unmatched. Looked up from germline, CDR1 is WSHSY and CDR2 is SAAADI. CDR3 bases: TGCGCCAGCAGCCCACAGGGGTACGAGCAGTACTTC. Protein product: CASSPQGYEQYF.

The V gene is TRBV19, the J gene TRBJ2-5; 7 bases are shared with TRBD2. The germline gives CDR1 LNHDA, CDR2 SQIVND (reference sequence). Trimming took 7 bases from V and 4 from J; bases not matched to a gene: 9. This CDR3 comprises 14 residues. CDR3 bases: TGTGCCAGTATGGGGGGGGATAGGCGAGAGACCCAGTACTTC. It yields the protein CASMGGDRRETQYF.

The chain joins TRBV5-1 to TRBJ1-2, with TRBD1 as a possible D gene (5 bases). The V end was cut by 5 bases, the J end by 2 bases, with 10 bases between. Germline CDR1 is SGHRS and CDR2 is YFSETQ. The CDR3 has 13 residues. In DNA, the CDR3 is TGCGCCAGCAGATTCCCAGGGAACTATGGCTACACCTTC. It codes for CASRFPGNYGYTF.

The J gene is TRBJ2-3, the V gene TRBV29-1; D is ambiguous. The length of the CDR3 is 15 residues. The V and J ends lost 5 bases and 1 base respectively, with 16 bases between them. Germline V gene data show CDR1 as SQVTM and CDR2 as ANQGSEA. CDR3 coding DNA: TGCAGCGTTTCTGGAGAGTCCGCGGGCACAGATACGCAGTATTTT. This encodes CSVSGESAGTDTQYF.